Listed here are 21 T cell receptor beta chains from one sample, sequenced in a study of T-cell reconstitution after alpha-beta-depleted transplantation in children. The authors prepared the TCRbeta library with unique molecular identifiers. MiXCR, applied by TCRdb to the PCR reads, yields one record per CDR3 protein. In the table there are approximately 350,000 distinct CDR3 sequences, about an eighth of which are singletons. The sample consisted of PBMCs, taken from the stem cell graft. These TCRs come from a human donor who donated a stem cell graft to a child with Fanconi anemia.

This chain links TRBV5-1 with TRBJ2-1; D call uncertain. Trimming left V 4 bases short and J 4 bases short, with 15 bases between. The germline V gene has CDR1 SGHRS and CDR2 YFSETQ. CDR3 length: 15 amino acids. CDR3 DNA sequence: TGCGCCAGCAGCCCTTCTAGTGATCCGTACAATGAGCAGTTCTTC. Protein: CASSPSSDPYNEQFF.

The genes are TRBV12-5 and TRBJ2-7; TRBD2 matches 12 bases. CDR1 and CDR2 from the germline V gene are LGHNT and FRNRAP. Trimming took 2 bases from V and 0 from J; bases not matched to a gene: 2. The CDR3 contains 16 residues. CDR3 nucleotide sequence: TGTGCTAGTGGTTTGACTAGCGGGGGGCTCTCCTACGAGCAGTACTTC. Translating gives CASGLTSGGLSYEQYF.

This clonotype was picked up a small number of times. This chain links TRBV6-6 with TRBJ1-2; TRBD1 matches 8 bases. CDR1 is MNHNY and CDR2 is SVGAGI in the germline V gene (reference sequence). The CDR3 covers 13 residues. The V segment lost 5 bases and the J segment 4 bases; nucleotides outside the gene matches: 3. This CDR3 is CASSRTGIYGYTF. CDR3 nucleotide sequence: TGTGCCAGCAGTCGGACAGGGATCTATGGCTACACCTTC.

This rearrangement joins TRBV19 to TRBJ1-1; D is undetermined. Germline V gene lookup returns CDR1 LNHDA and CDR2 SQIVND (reference sequence). V was pared by 4 bases and J by 4 bases, with 10 bases between. The CDR3 extends over 13 amino acids. The CDR3 nucleotides are TGTGCCAGTAGTAATTCCAGGTTCACTGAAGCTTTCTTT. Residues: CASSNSRFTEAFF.

This clonotype came up a few times. CDR3 protein: CASLVGWGITEAFF. CDR3 DNA: TGTGCCAGCCTCGTGGGTTGGGGTATCACTGAAGCTTTCTTT. This chain connects TRBV6-2 or TRBV6-3 to TRBJ1-1; D gene unclear. In germline, CDR1 is MNHEY, CDR2 SVGEGT. The V end lost 8 bases, the J end lost 4 bases, and 17 bases lay between the germline ends. The CDR3 sequence is 14 residues long.

The CDR3 DNA is TGTGCCAGCAGTCAAACGGGACAGCTAGGATCCGGGGAGCTGTTTTTT. Protein sequence: CASSQTGQLGSGELFF. The chain combines TRBV6-6 with TRBJ2-2, with 7 nucleotides matching TRBD1. V dropped 5 bases and J dropped 6; count of bases not matched to a gene: 12. The CDR3 is 16 amino acids. Germline V CDR1 and CDR2: MNHNY, SVGAGI (reference sequence).

This clonotype was seen more than once but under ten times. CDR3 DNA: TGTGCCAGCAGTCGGACGGATACAAACATTCAGTACTTC. Translated: CASSRTDTNIQYF. V is TRBV6-1 and J is TRBJ2-4, with D unresolved. Trimming stripped 5 bases from V and 6 bases from J, with 11 bases between. The CDR3 spans 13 residues. Germline CDR1 reads MNHNS; CDR2 reads SASEGT.

This clonotype was recorded a few times. This sequence joins TRBV18 and TRBJ1-2, with unresolved D. Germline-derived CDR1 and CDR2 are KGHSH and LQKENI. There are 15 residues in the CDR3. V dropped 3 bases and J dropped 4 bases, with 15 bases sitting between them. The CDR3 spells CASSPAQMTGYGYTF. In DNA, the CDR3 is TGTGCCAGCTCACCGGCACAGATGACTGGCTATGGCTACACCTTC.

The chain recombines TRBV20-1 with TRBJ2-3, with TRBD2 identical over 8 bases. Trimming removed 6 bases from V and 4 bases from J; junction bases left unmatched: 9. CDR1 DFQATT and CDR2 SNEGSKA come from the germline V gene (reference sequence). This CDR3 has 14 residues. Here the CDR3 reads CSAYQAGGADTQYF. The CDR3 nucleotides are TGCAGTGCCTACCAGGCGGGGGGCGCAGATACGCAGTATTTT.

This chain uses TRBV7-2 with TRBJ2-1; D possibly corresponds to TRBD2 (7 bases). The V gene's germline CDR1 is SGHTA and CDR2 FQGNSA. The CDR3 extends over 17 amino acids. Trimming left V 1 base short and J 3 bases short, with 16 bases between. CDR3 amino acids: CASSLVGGGESYNEQFF. Written as DNA, the CDR3 is TGTGCCAGCAGCTTAGTGGGAGGGGGGGAGAGCTACAATGAGCAGTTCTTC.

This clonotype was picked up many times. The V gene is TRBV7-2, the J gene TRBJ2-2; 10 positions match TRBD2. This CDR3 is 16 amino acids long. The ends lost 7 bases at V and 1 base at J; junction bases unmatched: 6. The germline V gene has CDR1 SGHTA and CDR2 FQGNSA. CDR3: CASTSSGGKNTGELFF. CDR3 in DNA: TGTGCCAGCACCAGTAGCGGGGGGAAGAACACCGGGGAGCTGTTTTTT. The variable domain in full, with the rest retrieved from reference TRBV7-2 and TRBJ2-2, is GAGVSQSPSNKVTEKGKDVELRCDPISGHTALYWYRQSLGQGLEFLIYFQGNSAPDKSGLPSDRFSAERTGGSVSTLTIQRTQQEDSAVYLCASTSSGGKNTGELFFGEGSRLTVL.

This chain connects TRBV5-1 to TRBJ2-5; possible D gene TRBD2, 6 bases. Per the germline V gene, CDR1 is SGHRS and CDR2 is YFSETQ. The CDR3 is 15 amino acids. With 1 base removed from V and 5 bases from J, the gap between germline ends came to 15 bases. The CDR3 spells CASSLRGTPPETQYF. Written as DNA, the CDR3 is TGCGCCAGCAGCTTGAGAGGGACTCCCCCGGAGACCCAGTACTTC.

The V and J genes are TRBV6-1 and TRBJ1-1; weak D call: TRBD1 (6 bases). The CDR3 extends over 14 amino acids. Germline V lookup: CDR1 MNHNS, CDR2 SASEGT. V was clipped by 6 bases and J by 3 bases, with 14 bases between them. The CDR3 protein is CASSLGRGDTEAFF. In nucleotides, the CDR3 is TGTGCCAGCAGCCTTGGCAGGGGAGACACTGAAGCTTTCTTT.

This clonotype was observed at least ten times. The chain carries TRBV24-1 and TRBJ2-1, with 9 bases aligning to TRBD2. Losses at the gene ends were 3 bases for V and 9 bases for J; bases not matched to a gene: 11. CDR3 length equals 16 residues. Germline V gene lookup returns CDR1 KGHDR and CDR2 SFDVKD. The CDR3 bases are TGTGCCACCAGTGATCCTTCGGCGGGGGGGCGGGTTGAGCAGTTCTTC. Its protein product is CATSDPSAGGRVEQFF.

In its sample, this clonotype was seen a few times. J is TRBJ2-2 and V is TRBV30; 7 bases fit TRBD2. Per germline, CDR1 GTSNPN and CDR2 SVGIG (reference sequence). The junction had 3 bases not matched to a gene; V was cut back by 2 bases and J by 3 bases. This CDR3 is 14 amino acids long. The CDR3 coding sequence is TGTGCCTGGAGTTTTCTAGCGGACACCGGGGAGCTGTTTTTT. This codes for CAWSFLADTGELFF.

The V and J genes are TRBV6-5 and TRBJ2-5; maybe TRBD1 (5 bases). CDR1 and CDR2 (germline): MNHEY, SVGAGI. The CDR3 is 14 amino acids. V lost 6 bases and J lost 4, with 15 bases in between. This chain's CDR3 is CASSRKQARETQYF. The CDR3 nucleotides are TGTGCCAGCAGCCGCAAACAGGCGCGAGAGACCCAGTACTTC.

This clonotype came up many times. This chain uses TRBV20-1 with TRBJ2-1; D is uncertain. Trimming took 0 bases from V and 10 from J, leaving 7 bases between them. The CDR3 is 11 amino acids. Germline assignment: CDR1 DFQATT and CDR2 SNEGSKA (reference sequence). The CDR3 here is CSARDAREQFF. The CDR3 DNA reads as TGCAGTGCTAGAGATGCCCGCGAGCAGTTCTTC.

V is TRBV19 and J is TRBJ2-5; D is uncertain. The CDR3 contains 13 residues. The germline V gene has CDR1 LNHDA and CDR2 SQIVND (reference sequence). V dropped 3 bases and J dropped 1 base, with 6 bases sitting between them. CDR3 bases: TGTGCCAGTAGTATCTTGGTCCAAGAGACCCAGTACTTC. The encoded protein is CASSILVQETQYF.

This chain uses TRBV30 with TRBJ1-2; 7 nucleotides agree with TRBD1. The CDR3 totals 14 residues. Germline trimming cut 0 bases from V and 8 bases from J; bases unmatched to any gene: 9. CDR1 is GTSNPN, CDR2 SVGIG, per germline (reference sequence). CDR3 residues: CAWSVQFAGGGYTF. The CDR3, as DNA: TGTGCCTGGAGTGTACAGTTTGCAGGGGGAGGCTACACCTTC.

This clonotype was counted between two and nine times. The rearrangement joins TRBV7-2 to TRBJ1-1; unclear D gene. Per germline, CDR1 SGHTA and CDR2 FQGNSA. V was pared by 7 bases and J by 4 bases, with 10 bases between. CDR3 length: 12 residues. The CDR3 region has the DNA TGTGCCAGCAACCTAGACGGCACTGAAGCTTTCTTT. It yields the protein CASNLDGTEAFF.

This chain connects TRBV6-2 or TRBV6-3 to TRBJ2-7, with 9 bases that match TRBD1. This CDR3 is built from 14 residues. Germline CDR1 is MNHEY and CDR2 is SVGEGT. Germline trimming cut 11 bases from V and 3 bases from J; bases unmatched to any gene: 11. The DNA for the CDR3 is TGTGCCCTGGATACCGGGACAGGGTTCTACGAGCAGTACTTC. Translating it yields CALDTGTGFYEQYF.